What follows describes a single T cell receptor (beta chain). The antigen is unknown. This specimen includes other DNA sequences encoding the same CDR3. The sample is drawn from a study of cytotoxic CD8 clonotypes in ibrutinib-treated CLL. Whole-study findings and limits: Samples were collected at differing times from sustained-remission and progressing patients.

With sequencing, the targeted depth ranged from 1 in 200,000 to 1 in 1 million T cells. The protocol was immunoSEQ multiplex PCR, while the TCRdb copy is restricted to in-frame clones and leaves out a portion. The sample yields more than 75,000 clones, 70% to 80% seen once. The CDR3 is made up of 13 amino acids. Germline V lookup: CDR1 GTSNPN, CDR2 SVGIG (reference sequence). V was pared by 5 bases and J by 4 bases, with 14 bases between. The sequencing here drew on PBMCs, taken after 24 months of ibrutinib treatment. The chain has TRBV30 and TRBJ1-2, with D possibly TRBD1 on 5 matching bases. This TCR was sampled from a human donor with chronic lymphocytic leukemia. The CDR3 DNA reads TGTGCCTGGGGAAGAGACAGTCCCTATGGCTACACCTTC. Translated, it gives CAWGRDSPYGYTF.